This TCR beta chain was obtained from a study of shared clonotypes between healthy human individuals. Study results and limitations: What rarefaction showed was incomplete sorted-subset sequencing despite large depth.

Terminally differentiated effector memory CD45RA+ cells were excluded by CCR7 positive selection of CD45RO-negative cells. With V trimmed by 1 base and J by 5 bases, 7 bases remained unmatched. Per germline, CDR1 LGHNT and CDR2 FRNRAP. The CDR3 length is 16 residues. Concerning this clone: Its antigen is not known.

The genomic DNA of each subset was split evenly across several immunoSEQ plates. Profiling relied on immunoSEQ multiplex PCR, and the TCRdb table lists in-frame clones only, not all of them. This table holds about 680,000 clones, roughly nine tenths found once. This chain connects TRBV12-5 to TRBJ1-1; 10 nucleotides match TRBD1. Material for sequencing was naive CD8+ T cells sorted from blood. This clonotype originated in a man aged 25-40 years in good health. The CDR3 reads CASGLETTGGATEAFF. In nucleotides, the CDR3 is TGTGCTAGTGGTTTGGAGACGACAGGGGGCGCGACTGAAGCTTTCTTT.